This record covers a single T cell receptor (beta chain). The antigen remains unidentified. The data are from a study of PD-1 blockade in mismatch repair-deficient tumors. Looking at the study overall: Patients had eleven to twelve mismatch repair-deficient cancer types, all previously treated and progressing.

PCR or immunohistochemistry showed mismatch repair deficiency in every enrolled patient. TCR sequencing covered a few patients who responded to pembrolizumab. TCRdb's table, derived via immunoSEQ multiplex PCR, lists solely in-frame clones and lacks some. The sample includes 40,000 or so clones, around 80% seen only once; the top ten take approximately 0.98%. The CDR3 sequence is 12 residues long. Germline trimming cut 10 bases from V and 3 bases from J; bases unmatched to any gene: 4. Per the germline V gene, CDR1 is SNHLY and CDR2 is FYNNEI. The study, taken as a whole, reports: Tumor-resident clones, often absent from pretreatment blood, expanded after pembrolizumab and then contracted.

This TCR came from an adult with mismatch repair-deficient cancer. The genes are TRBV2 and TRBJ2-5; TRBD1 agrees at 8 bases. The sequencing used PBMCs, collected around 40 weeks after starting pembrolizumab. The CDR3 is CATQQGEETQYF. In nucleotides, the CDR3 is TGTGCCACCCAACAGGGGGAAGAGACCCAGTACTTC.